These 32 T cell receptor beta chains were all obtained from the same sample, sequenced in a study of blood T cell repertoires in COVID-19. TCRdb's table, derived via immunoSEQ multiplex PCR, lists solely in-frame clones and lacks some. This repertoire shows some 300,000 clones, 90% found once; its top ten account for roughly 3.9%. Source material: PBMCs or T cells enriched from blood (not recorded which). Source of these receptors: a woman under 40 who had been exposed to COVID-19.

This chain uses TRBV6-1 with TRBJ1-1; D uncertain. CDR3 length: 11 amino acids. V was pared by 1 base and J by 11 bases, with 8 bases between. The germline CDR1 and CDR2 sequences are MNHNS and SASEGT. The CDR3 DNA reads TGTGCCAGCAGTGAAGTCCCGGAGGCTTTCTTT. Amino acid sequence: CASSEVPEAFF.

CDR3 sequence (DNA): TGTGCCAGCAGCGTCTTTTTAGGGGGGGGCACAGATACGCAGTATTTT. Protein: CASSVFLGGGTDTQYF. The chain recombines TRBV9 with TRBJ2-3; TRBD2 might be the D (7 bases). CDR1 and CDR2 (germline): SGDLS, YYNGEE. Between the trimmed V and J ends, which lost 2 bases and 1 base, there was a span of 14 bases. The CDR3 loop spans 16 amino acids.

This chain links TRBV9 with TRBJ1-2; D unclear. This CDR3 is built from 12 residues. V was cut by 4 bases and J by 6 bases, with 10 bases left in between. The germline CDR1 and CDR2 sequences are SGDLS and YYNGEE. DNA for the CDR3: TGTGCCAGCAGCCCCGGGGTGGATGGCTACACCTTC. Translation: CASSPGVDGYTF.

The rearrangement links TRBV5-5 to TRBJ1-3; 9 positions agree with TRBD1. The CDR3 spans 14 residues. The V gene end was trimmed by 3 bases and the J gene end by 5 bases; junction bases not matched to a gene: 3. Per the germline V gene, CDR1 is SGHKS and CDR2 is YYEKEE (reference sequence). The CDR3 bases are TGTGCCAGCAGCTGGGGACAGGGAAGAAACACCATATATTTT. It is translated as CASSWGQGRNTIYF.

This clone was seen once. This chain links TRBV5-1 with TRBJ2-3, with a possible D match to TRBD2 (6 bases). Germline V CDR1 and CDR2: SGHRS, YFSETQ. CDR3 length: 18 amino acids. Trimming left V 3 bases short and J 4 bases short, with 24 bases between. This chain's CDR3 is CASSSGLTVGPIADTQYF. The CDR3 DNA is TGCGCCAGCAGCTCGGGACTGACCGTGGGCCCAATCGCAGATACGCAGTATTTT. Full variable domain (rest looked up from reference TRBV5-1 and TRBJ2-3): KAGVTQTPRYLIKTRGQQVTLSCSPISGHRSVSWYQQTPGQGLQFLFEYFSETQRNKGNFPGRFSGRQFSNSRSEMNVSTLELGDSALYLCASSSGLTVGPIADTQYFGPGTRLTVL.

The V call is TRBV5-1, the J call TRBJ2-7; TRBD2 matches at 8 bases. The germline V gene has CDR1 SGHRS and CDR2 YFSETQ. This CDR3 region has 15 residues. J lost 2 bases, V lost 0 bases, and 4 bases had no gene match. The CDR3: CASSLATGGAYEQYF. As DNA, the CDR3 is TGCGCCAGCAGCTTGGCCACGGGGGGGGCCTACGAGCAGTACTTC.

This clone was seen more than once but under ten times. J is TRBJ2-2 and V is TRBV7-7; D might be TRBD2 (6 bases). The CDR3 totals 16 residues. Germline CDR1 and CDR2: SSHAT and FNYEAQ (reference sequence). V was trimmed by 1 base and J by 6 bases, leaving 15 bases between them. The CDR3 sequence is CASSLGRLVQAGELFF. For the CDR3, the DNA is TGTGCCAGCAGCTTAGGGAGACTAGTCCAGGCCGGGGAGCTGTTTTTT.

This clone has just a few counts. The rearrangement links TRBV20-1 to TRBJ2-7, with unresolved D. Germline lookup yields CDR1 DFQATT and CDR2 SNEGSKA (reference sequence). V lost 3 bases, J lost 6 bases, and 12 bases lay in between. The length of the CDR3 is 12 residues. This chain's CDR3 is CSASFYQSEQYF. The CDR3 bases are TGCAGTGCTAGTTTCTATCAATCCGAGCAGTACTTC.

This clone was seen more than once but under ten times. V and J are TRBV9 and TRBJ2-3, with 9 bases identical to TRBD1. CDR1 and CDR2 from the germline V gene are SGDLS and YYNGEE. The CDR3 is 15 amino acids. V shed 3 bases and J 5 bases; nucleotides not matched to a gene: 7. CDR3 amino acids: CASSGWDRARDTQYF. As DNA, the CDR3 is TGTGCCAGCAGCGGATGGGACAGGGCAAGAGATACGCAGTATTTT.

The chain recombines TRBV4-1 with TRBJ2-5; 8 positions agree with TRBD2. The CDR3 is 16 residues long. Unmatched junction bases numbered 13, after V lost 5 bases and J lost 5 bases. The germline gives CDR1 MGHRA, CDR2 YSYEKL. CDR3 sequence (DNA): TGCGCCAGCAGCAAAAGGATAAGCGGGGGAACGGAGACCCAGTACTTC. Translating it yields CASSKRISGGTETQYF.

The rearrangement uses TRBV29-1 and TRBJ1-5; TRBD1 might be the D (5 bases). Germline V gene sequence: CDR1 SQVTM, CDR2 ANQGSEA. This CDR3 spans 13 amino acids. The V and J ends lost 7 bases and 3 bases respectively, with 13 bases between them. The CDR3 spells CSATTGLNQPQHF. In nucleotides, the CDR3 is TGCAGCGCTACCACGGGACTCAATCAGCCCCAGCATTTT.

The V gene is TRBV3-1 (or the pseudogene TRBV3-2), the J gene TRBJ1-1; 7 bases fit TRBD1. Germline V gene data show CDR1 as LGHDT and CDR2 as YNNKEL (reference sequence). The CDR3 is 14 residues long. The V and J ends lost 5 bases and 4 bases, in that order; junction bases with no gene match: 7. In nucleotides, the CDR3 is TGTGCCAGCAGCAAGGGGACAGCGACCACTGAAGCTTTCTTT. This codes for CASSKGTATTEAFF.

This chain joins TRBV27 and TRBJ1-2; 9 bases line up with TRBD1. The CDR3 runs 15 residues. The V gene's germline CDR1 is MNHEY and CDR2 SMNVEV (reference sequence). V lost 8 bases and J lost 2; bases outside the gene matches: 9. In nucleotides, the CDR3 is TGTGCCAGCCGCCCCCGGGACAGGGACAACTATGGCTACACCTTC. Translating it yields CASRPRDRDNYGYTF.

This sequence joins TRBV27 and TRBJ2-1, with 14 bases that match TRBD2. J lost 0 bases, V lost 5 bases, and 12 bases had no gene match. This CDR3 spans 20 amino acids. Germline CDR1 and CDR2: MNHEY and SMNVEV (reference sequence). CDR3: CASSPRTSGGPLSSYNEQFF. The CDR3 DNA follows: TGTGCCAGCAGTCCCCGGACTAGCGGGGGGCCCCTCAGCTCCTACAATGAGCAGTTCTTC.

A word on this clone: A clone one base away is much larger, so this may be a read error. The chain carries TRBV18 and TRBJ1-1, with D unclear. From germline, CDR1 is KGHSH and CDR2 LQKENI. CDR3 size: 13 residues. V lost 3 bases and J lost 1, with 6 bases in between. The CDR3 DNA is TGTGCCAGCTCACCCCGGGGGAACACTGAAGCTTTCTTT. It encodes CASSPRGNTEAFF.

The count of this clone is one. This chain joins TRBV12-3 or TRBV12-4 and TRBJ1-1; no clear D. This CDR3 region has 13 residues. V was clipped by 5 bases and J by 1 base, with 8 bases between them. This chain's CDR3 is CASSPRGNTEAFF. The CDR3 DNA is TGTGCCAGCAGTCCCCGGGGGAACACTGAAGCTTTCTTT.

The CDR3: CASSLSGGAFHNEQFF. In nucleotides, the CDR3 is TGTGCCAGCAGCTTGAGCGGGGGGGCCTTCCACAATGAGCAGTTCTTC. V and J are TRBV5-5 and TRBJ2-1; the match to TRBD2 covers 10 bases. The germline CDR1 and CDR2 sequences are SGHKS and YYEKEE (reference sequence). CDR3 length: 16 residues. V shed 1 base and J 5 bases; nucleotides not matched to a gene: 6.

The chain recombines TRBV7-6 with TRBJ1-1, with a weak D call TRBD1 (5 bases). The CDR3 runs 16 residues. Trimming left V 5 bases short and J 0 bases short, with 16 bases between. Germline CDR1 is SGHVS and CDR2 is FNYEAQ. The CDR3 DNA reads TGTGCCAGCAGCCCACCTGCGGGGGGATTGAACACTGAAGCTTTCTTT. Its protein is CASSPPAGGLNTEAFF.

In regard to this clone: Mismatch with germline at one junction end may stem from a read error. This rearrangement joins TRBV2 to TRBJ1-5; possible D gene TRBD1, 5 bases. Per germline, CDR1 SNHLY and CDR2 FYNNEI. The CDR3 runs 13 residues. CDR3 loop: CASREGRGQPQHF. The CDR3 nucleotides are TGTGCCAGCAGGGAAGGACGGGGGCAGCCCCAGCATTTT.

The chain couples TRBV10-3 to TRBJ2-1, with 14 bases matching TRBD2. This CDR3 region has 16 residues. The V gene end was trimmed by 10 bases and the J gene end by 4 bases; junction bases not matched to a gene: 9. Germline values: CDR1 ENHRY, CDR2 SYGVKD. Written as DNA, the CDR3 is TGTGCCACCGCGGGGACTAGCGGGGGACTATACAATGAGCAGTTCTTC. Protein product: CATAGTSGGLYNEQFF.

This chain joins TRBV20-1 and TRBJ1-2, with TRBD1 matching over 9 bases. Germline assignment: CDR1 DFQATT and CDR2 SNEGSKA (reference sequence). V trimming: 3 bases; J trimming: 4 bases; junction bases outside the gene matches: 6. The CDR3 covers 14 residues. The CDR3 sequence is CSASEGQGTYGYTF. The DNA for the CDR3 is TGCAGTGCTAGTGAGGGACAGGGTACCTATGGCTACACCTTC.

V and J are TRBV3-1 (or the pseudogene TRBV3-2) and TRBJ1-6; TRBD1 matches 10 bases. This CDR3 has 15 amino acids. CDR1 is LGHDT and CDR2 is YNNKEL in the germline V gene (reference sequence). The V and J ends lost 5 bases and 8 bases, in that order; junction bases with no gene match: 6. CDR3 sequence reads: CASSIGTGVDSPLHF. The CDR3 DNA is TGTGCCAGCAGCATCGGGACAGGGGTTGATTCACCCCTCCACTTT.

This clone was seen more than once but under ten times. This chain links TRBV7-9 with TRBJ2-2, with D tentatively TRBD2 (6 bases). The V gene lost 2 bases and the J gene lost 6 bases, with 16 bases spanning the gap. This CDR3 is built from 16 residues. CDR1 SEHNR and CDR2 FQNEAQ come from the germline V gene (reference sequence). In DNA, the CDR3 is TGTGCCAGCAGCTTACTAGGAGGGATTGGCGCCGGGGAGCTGTTTTTT. Translation: CASSLLGGIGAGELFF.

CDR3 amino acids: CASSGQGDGNTIYF. The CDR3 nucleotides are TGTGCCAGCTCCGGACAGGGAGATGGAAACACCATATATTTT. The genes are TRBV18 and TRBJ1-3, with 8 nucleotides matching TRBD1. Trimming cost V 6 bases and J 3 bases; bases outside gene matches: 4. CDR1 KGHSH and CDR2 LQKENI come from the germline V gene. The CDR3 covers 14 residues.

The chain joins TRBV3-1 (or the pseudogene TRBV3-2) to TRBJ2-1, with 9 nucleotides matching TRBD2. There are 15 residues in the CDR3. CDR1 LGHDT and CDR2 YNNKEL come from the germline V gene (reference sequence). Losses at the gene ends were 6 bases for V and 3 bases for J; bases not matched to a gene: 6. CDR3 coding DNA: TGTGCCAGCAGTCAAATAGCGGGAGTCTACAATGAGCAGTTCTTC. This gives the protein CASSQIAGVYNEQFF.

V is TRBV5-1 and J is TRBJ1-2, with D perhaps TRBD1 (5 bases). Germline lookup yields CDR1 SGHRS and CDR2 YFSETQ. V lost 4 bases, J lost 0 bases, and 16 bases lay in between. CDR3 length equals 16 residues. The CDR3 DNA reads as TGCGCCAGCAGCCCCCCTCTGACAGAAGCTAACTATGGCTACACCTTC. Its protein is CASSPPLTEANYGYTF.

For the CDR3, the DNA is TGCGCCAGCAGATCAGCGGGGCCCACAGATACGCAGTATTTT. Protein: CASRSAGPTDTQYF. This chain links TRBV5-1 with TRBJ2-3, with 7 bases identical to TRBD2. V trimming: 5 bases; J trimming: 2 bases; junction bases outside the gene matches: 5. CDR1 is SGHRS, CDR2 YFSETQ, per germline. The CDR3 is made up of 14 amino acids. The full variable domain, completed using reference TRBV5-1 and TRBJ2-3, is KAGVTQTPRYLIKTRGQQVTLSCSPISGHRSVSWYQQTPGQGLQFLFEYFSETQRNKGNFPGRFSGRQFSNSRSEMNVSTLELGDSALYLCASRSAGPTDTQYFGPGTRLTVL.

The gene calls are TRBV3-1 (or the pseudogene TRBV3-2) and TRBJ2-4; 7 nucleotides align to TRBD2. Germline V lookup: CDR1 LGHDT, CDR2 YNNKEL (reference sequence). The CDR3 length is 12 residues. V lost 4 bases to trimming and J lost 15 bases; unmatched junction nucleotides: 9. The DNA for the CDR3 is TGTGCCAGCAGCCCAACGGGCGGGGGACGGTACTTC. Translating it yields CASSPTGGGRYF.

The chain links TRBV5-1 to TRBJ2-3, with D uncertain. The V and J ends lost 4 bases and 6 bases respectively, with 6 bases between them. This CDR3 is built from 11 residues. The germline CDR1 and CDR2 sequences are SGHRS and YFSETQ. In nucleotides, the CDR3 is TGCGCCAGCAGCACCAGGGATACGCAGTATTTT. Protein product: CASSTRDTQYF.

The V gene is TRBV5-6, the J gene TRBJ1-1, with D unresolved. V was clipped by 4 bases and J by 2 bases, with 9 bases between them. Germline values: CDR1 SGHDT, CDR2 YYEEEE. The CDR3 is 13 residues long. The DNA for the CDR3 is TGTGCCAGCAGCCTCCGGGTCAACACTGAAGCTTTCTTT. Its translation: CASSLRVNTEAFF.

The gene calls are TRBV18 and TRBJ1-2; D ambiguous. Germline CDR1 reads KGHSH; CDR2 reads LQKENI. The CDR3 sequence is 15 residues long. V was cut by 1 base and J by 4 bases, with 13 bases left in between. The CDR3 coding sequence is TGTGCCAGCTCACCACAACGGACTGCTGGCTATGGCTACACCTTC. Translation: CASSPQRTAGYGYTF.

The V gene is TRBV4-1, the J gene TRBJ2-5; 11 bases match TRBD2. CDR1 is MGHRA, CDR2 YSYEKL, per germline. The trim removed 4 bases at V and 8 bases at J, leaving 12 bases unmatched. The CDR3 is made up of 16 amino acids. CDR3 bases: TGCGCCAGCAGCCCCCTGCTTGGGACTAGCGGCGGAACCCAGTACTTC. Residues: CASSPLLGTSGGTQYF.